The 25 T cell receptor beta chains reported below all come from one sample, sequenced in a study of CD4 T cells in relation to SARS-CoV-2 and coronaviruses. Measured with immunoSEQ multiplex PCR; TCRdb has only the in-frame clones, and not every one. Here the sample spans more than 35,000 clones, around 80% being singletons. These receptors' targets are unknown. The specimen was memory CD4+ T cells from PBMCs, cultured in vitro. These receptors came from an adult with COVID-19.

This clone was seen only once. This chain uses TRBV4-2 with TRBJ2-7, with D tentatively TRBD2 (5 bases). Germline V gene lookup returns CDR1 LGHNA and CDR2 YNFKEQ. The CDR3 length is 17 residues. The germline V and J ends were trimmed by 0 bases and 0 bases, with 15 bases remaining between them. CDR3 coding DNA: TGTGCCAGCAGCCAAGATATGACCCCCGGGGTCTCCTACGAGCAGTACTTC. Residues: CASSQDMTPGVSYEQYF.

This clone was found once. This chain uses TRBV2 with TRBJ2-5; TRBD1 might be the D (6 bases). The V end was cut by 8 bases, the J end by 2 bases, with 9 bases between. This CDR3 has 12 amino acids. Germline CDR1 is SNHLY and CDR2 is FYNNEI. CDR3 residues: CASGTGQETQYF. In DNA, the CDR3 is TGTGCCAGCGGTACAGGGCAAGAGACCCAGTACTTC.

The V call is TRBV19, the J call TRBJ2-5, with D tentatively TRBD1 (6 bases). CDR3 size: 15 residues. Looked up from germline, CDR1 is LNHDA and CDR2 is SQIVND (reference sequence). V was shortened by 5 bases and J by 4 bases, with 17 bases between the two germline ends. The CDR3 spells CASSLYGQGIETQYF. CDR3 DNA: TGTGCCAGTAGTCTATATGGGCAGGGGATAGAGACCCAGTACTTC.

The chain carries TRBV5-1 and TRBJ2-7; weak D call: TRBD1 (6 bases). This CDR3 comprises 16 residues. Germline CDR1 is SGHRS and CDR2 is YFSETQ. V was pared by 0 bases and J by 6 bases, with 19 bases between. The CDR3 sequence: CASSLEGRDIGSEQYF. The CDR3 DNA reads as TGCGCCAGCAGCTTGGAGGGTCGGGACATCGGCTCCGAGCAGTACTTC.

V usage is TRBV7-3 and J usage is TRBJ2-2; 9 bases are shared with TRBD1. The CDR3 extends over 14 amino acids. Unmatched junction bases numbered 6, after V lost 7 bases and J lost 6 bases. Germline V gene data show CDR1 as SGHTA and CDR2 as FQGTGA. Here the CDR3 reads CASNLQGASGELFF. CDR3 sequence (DNA): TGTGCCAGCAACCTACAGGGGGCGTCCGGGGAGCTGTTTTTT.

CDR3 nucleotides: TGTGCCAGCACCCGGACTAGCGGGAGCCTTCTTAATGAGCAGTTCTTC. The encoded protein is CASTRTSGSLLNEQFF. The chain uses TRBV7-3 and TRBJ2-1; 13 bases match TRBD2. Germline V gene data show CDR1 as SGHTA and CDR2 as FQGTGA. Trimming took 7 bases from V and 7 from J; bases not matched to a gene: 10. The CDR3 is 16 amino acids.

This chain connects TRBV7-2 to TRBJ2-2, with 10 bases lining up with TRBD2. The ends lost 0 bases at V and 5 bases at J; junction bases unmatched: 0. CDR3 length equals 15 residues. The germline V gene encodes CDR1 SGHTA and CDR2 FQGNSA. CDR3 nucleotide sequence: TGTGCCAGCAGCTTAGCGACTAGCGGGACCGGGGAGCTGTTTTTT. Protein sequence: CASSLATSGTGELFF.

This clone came up a few times. The chain combines TRBV7-2 with TRBJ1-6; D is possibly TRBD1 (5 bases). The germline V gene encodes CDR1 SGHTA and CDR2 FQGNSA. The V end was cut by 0 bases, the J end by 10 bases, with 16 bases between. The CDR3 runs to 16 residues. The CDR3 here is CASSLAPQGLASPLHF. In DNA form, the CDR3 reads TGTGCCAGCAGCTTAGCGCCTCAGGGTCTAGCGTCACCCCTCCACTTT.

This clone showed up just a few times. The chain couples TRBV10-3 to TRBJ1-2, with D unresolved. The germline V and J ends were trimmed by 0 bases and 4 bases, with 3 bases remaining between them. The germline V gene has CDR1 ENHRY and CDR2 SYGVKD. The CDR3 has 12 residues. The CDR3: CAISESTYGYTF. DNA for the CDR3: TGTGCCATCAGTGAGTCAACCTATGGCTACACCTTC.

V and J are TRBV30 and TRBJ2-1, with no clear D. V was clipped by 4 bases and J by 4 bases, with 11 bases between them. Germline CDR1 is GTSNPN and CDR2 is SVGIG (reference sequence). This CDR3 contains 13 residues. CDR3 residues: CAWIEGPYNEQFF. The CDR3 nucleotides are TGTGCCTGGATTGAAGGACCTTACAATGAGCAGTTCTTC.

This clone was counted once. The V call is TRBV3-1 (or the pseudogene TRBV3-2), the J call TRBJ2-7; TRBD1 or TRBD2 may be the D gene (5 bases each). The germline CDR1 and CDR2 sequences are LGHDT and YNNKEL (reference sequence). There are 13 residues in the CDR3. The V end was cut by 1 base, the J end by 3 bases, with 7 bases between. The CDR3 loop is CASSQAGGYEQYF. Here the CDR3 DNA reads TGTGCCAGCAGCCAAGCTGGGGGCTACGAGCAGTACTTC.

CDR3 residues: CASSPGGDNQPQHF. The CDR3 region has the DNA TGTGCCAGCTCCCCCGGGGGGGACAATCAGCCCCAGCATTTT. The gene calls are TRBV18 and TRBJ1-5; D may be TRBD1 (5 bases). The CDR3 has 14 amino acids. The V and J ends lost 6 bases and 3 bases respectively, with 12 bases between them. Germline V lookup: CDR1 KGHSH, CDR2 LQKENI.

The sample holds a few counts of this clone. CDR3 nucleotide sequence: TGTGCCAGCAGTTTTCGGACGTCGAACTACAATGAGCAGTTCTTC. Amino acid sequence: CASSFRTSNYNEQFF. The V gene is TRBV28, the J gene TRBJ2-1; D not certain. The CDR3 is made up of 15 amino acids. Trimming pared 3 bases from V and 3 bases from J, leaving 12 bases between. The V gene's germline CDR1 is MDHEN and CDR2 SYDVKM.

V gene TRBV9 combines with J gene TRBJ2-5; 7 bases match TRBD1. J was trimmed by 5 bases and V by 4 bases; bases with no gene match: 11. The CDR3 is 15 residues long. Germline V gene lookup returns CDR1 SGDLS and CDR2 YYNGEE. The DNA for the CDR3 is TGTGCCAGCAGCCCGCGACAGGGTCTGGTTGAGACCCAGTACTTC. Protein: CASSPRQGLVETQYF.

This chain connects TRBV11-1 to TRBJ2-1, with 7 bases that match TRBD2. The V gene end was trimmed by 5 bases and the J gene end by 5 bases; junction bases not matched to a gene: 3. In germline, CDR1 is SGHAT, CDR2 FQDESV (reference sequence). The CDR3 length is 13 residues. The CDR3 bases are TGTGCCAGCAGCGCGGGACTAAACAATGAGCAGTTCTTC. Its protein product is CASSAGLNNEQFF. Complete variable domain (other parts from reference TRBV11-1 and TRBJ2-1): EAEVAQSPRYKITEKSQAVAFWCDPISGHATLYWYRQILGQGPELLVQFQDESVVDDSQLPKDRFSAERLKGVDSTLKIQPAELGDSAMYLCASSAGLNNEQFFGPGTRLTVL.

The chain carries TRBV7-2 and TRBJ2-1, with D hard to call. The germline V gene has CDR1 SGHTA and CDR2 FQGNSA. CDR3 length: 15 amino acids. The ends were cut back, 5 bases at V and 0 bases at J, with 11 bases in the middle. DNA of the CDR3: TGTGCCAGCAGCCTCACAACCAGCTCCTACAATGAGCAGTTCTTC. This codes for CASSLTTSSYNEQFF.

The rearrangement links TRBV6-2 or TRBV6-3 to TRBJ2-6; perhaps D is TRBD1 or TRBD2 (5 bases each). CDR3 length equals 15 residues. The ends were cut back, 2 bases at V and 0 bases at J, with 5 bases in the middle. CDR1 MNHEY and CDR2 SVGEGT come from the germline V gene. The CDR3 here is CASSYGGSGANVLTF. DNA of the CDR3: TGTGCCAGCAGTTACGGGGGCTCTGGGGCCAACGTCCTGACTTTC.

The chain recombines TRBV7-3 with TRBJ2-1; 13 bases agree with TRBD2. Germline V CDR1 and CDR2: SGHTA, FQGTGA. The CDR3 consists of 14 residues. Unmatched junction bases numbered 4, after V lost 5 bases and J lost 9 bases. The CDR3 sequence is CASSGRTSGGEQFF. The CDR3 DNA sequence: TGTGCCAGCAGCGGAAGGACTAGCGGGGGTGAGCAGTTCTTC.

This chain uses TRBV24-1 with TRBJ2-1; 11 nucleotides align to TRBD2. The CDR3 is 14 amino acids. The V and J ends lost 4 bases and 9 bases, in that order; junction bases with no gene match: 4. Per the germline V gene, CDR1 is KGHDR and CDR2 is SFDVKD. CDR3 coding DNA: TGTGCCACCAGTGAGGGACTAGCGGCAGGTGAGCAGTTCTTC. As protein: CATSEGLAAGEQFF.

V gene TRBV6-1 combines with J gene TRBJ1-5; weak D call: TRBD1 (6 bases). The V end was cut by 2 bases, the J end by 3 bases, with 14 bases between. This CDR3 has 16 amino acids. The germline CDR1 and CDR2 sequences are MNHNS and SASEGT. The DNA for the CDR3 is TGTGCCAGCAGTGAATTTGGGGGGCAAACCAATCAGCCCCAGCATTTT. Its translation: CASSEFGGQTNQPQHF.

The rearrangement uses TRBV9 and TRBJ1-4; 7 nucleotides agree with TRBD1. Germline V gene sequence: CDR1 SGDLS, CDR2 YYNGEE. The ends lost 3 bases at V and 3 bases at J; junction bases unmatched: 8. CDR3 length equals 16 residues. The CDR3 DNA sequence: TGTGCCAGCAGCGACTTCGAAGGGGGCCCTAATGAAAAACTGTTTTTT. This sequence encodes CASSDFEGGPNEKLFF. Variable domain in full (rest from reference TRBV9 and TRBJ1-4): DSGVTQTPKHLITATGQRVTLRCSPRSGDLSVYWYQQSLDQGLQFLIQYYNGEERAKGNILERFSAQQFPDLHSELNLSSLELGDSALYFCASSDFEGGPNEKLFFGSGTQLSVL.

This clone was counted once. This chain links TRBV28 with TRBJ2-6, with D uncertain. The CDR3 is 15 amino acids. The V gene's germline CDR1 is MDHEN and CDR2 SYDVKM. Trimming took 1 base from V and 3 from J, leaving 7 bases between them. Written as DNA, the CDR3 is TGTGCCAGCAGTTTATCCGGGCGTGGGGCCAACGTCCTGACTTTC. Translation: CASSLSGRGANVLTF.

The V and J genes are TRBV28 and TRBJ1-2; 7 nucleotides line up with TRBD1. Per germline, CDR1 MDHEN and CDR2 SYDVKM. The length of the CDR3 is 12 residues. J gave up 5 bases and V 6 bases, and 3 bases lay outside the gene matches. CDR3 loop: CASSLQGYGYTF. The CDR3 DNA follows: TGTGCCAGCAGCTTACAGGGGTATGGCTACACCTTC.

The chain employs TRBV6-5 and TRBJ1-1; TRBD1 matches 7 bases. CDR1 and CDR2 (germline): MNHEY, SVGAGI. The CDR3 contains 14 residues. With V trimmed by 6 bases and J by 11 bases, 15 bases remained unmatched. The CDR3 protein is CASSLVGGGAPAFF. The CDR3 DNA reads TGTGCCAGCAGCCTAGTTGGAGGGGGCGCCCCGGCTTTCTTT.

The chain uses TRBV28 and TRBJ1-5; D unresolved. The CDR3 is 13 residues long. Germline CDR1 MDHEN, CDR2 SYDVKM. The CDR3 nucleotides read TGTGCAACGAGTCCCAGGATCAATCAGCCCCAGCATTTT. Translating it yields CATSPRINQPQHF.